What follows is one TCR beta chain and its context. The antigen remains unidentified. This sample was included in a study of OX40 agonist ivuxolimab in advanced cancers. The study's findings and limits: In the 0.1 to 3.0 mg/kg range, CD4+ and CD8+ blood T cells had expanded clonally by week 6.

The CDR3 consists of 13 residues. Germline V gene sequence: CDR1 MNHNY, CDR2 SVGAGI (reference sequence). V lost 0 bases, J lost 4 bases, and 6 bases lay in between. Sequenced by immunoSEQ multiplex PCR; TCRdb stores in-frame clones only, minus some. The sample has about 120,000 clones, over 85% seen once. The sequence was collected from an adult with an advanced solid tumor such as melanoma, head and neck, liver or kidney cancer. The V call is TRBV6-6, the J call TRBJ2-5; tentative D call: TRBD1 (6 bases). This specimen was CD4+ or CD8+ T cells sorted from blood, taken in a trial of the OX40 agonist ivuxolimab. The CDR3 region has the DNA TGTGCCAGCAGTTACTCAGGGGGAGAGACCCAGTACTTC. It specifies CASSYSGGETQYF.